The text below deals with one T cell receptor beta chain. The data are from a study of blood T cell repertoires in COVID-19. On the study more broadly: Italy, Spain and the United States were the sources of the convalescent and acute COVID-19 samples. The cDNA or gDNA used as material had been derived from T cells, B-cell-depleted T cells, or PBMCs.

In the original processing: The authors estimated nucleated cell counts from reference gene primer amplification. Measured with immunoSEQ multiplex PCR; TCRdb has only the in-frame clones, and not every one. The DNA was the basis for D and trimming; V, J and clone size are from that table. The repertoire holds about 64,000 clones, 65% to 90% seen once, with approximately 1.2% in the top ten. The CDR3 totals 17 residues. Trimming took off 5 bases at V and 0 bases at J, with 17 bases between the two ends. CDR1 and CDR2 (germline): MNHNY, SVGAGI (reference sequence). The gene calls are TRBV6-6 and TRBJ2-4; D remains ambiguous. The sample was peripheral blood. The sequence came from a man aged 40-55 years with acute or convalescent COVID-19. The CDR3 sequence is CASSPLSGEIAKNIQYF. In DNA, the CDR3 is TGTGCCAGCAGTCCCCTCAGTGGTGAAATAGCCAAAAACATTCAGTACTTC.